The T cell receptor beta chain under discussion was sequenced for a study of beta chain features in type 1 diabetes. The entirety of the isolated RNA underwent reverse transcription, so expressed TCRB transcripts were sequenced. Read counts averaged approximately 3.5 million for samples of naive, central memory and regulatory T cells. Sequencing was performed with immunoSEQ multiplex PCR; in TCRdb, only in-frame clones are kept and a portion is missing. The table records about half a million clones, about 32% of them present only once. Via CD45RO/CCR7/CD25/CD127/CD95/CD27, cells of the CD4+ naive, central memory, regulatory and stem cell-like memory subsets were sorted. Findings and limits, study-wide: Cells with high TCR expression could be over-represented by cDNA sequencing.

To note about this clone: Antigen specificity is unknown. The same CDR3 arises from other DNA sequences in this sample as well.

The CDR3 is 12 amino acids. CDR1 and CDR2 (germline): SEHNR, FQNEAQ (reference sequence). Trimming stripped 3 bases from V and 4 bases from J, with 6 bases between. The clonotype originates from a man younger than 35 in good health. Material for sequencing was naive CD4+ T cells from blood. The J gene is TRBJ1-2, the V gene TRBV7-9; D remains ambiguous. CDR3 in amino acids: CASSLGSYGYTF. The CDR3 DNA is TGTGCCAGCAGCTTGGGCAGCTATGGCTACACCTTC.